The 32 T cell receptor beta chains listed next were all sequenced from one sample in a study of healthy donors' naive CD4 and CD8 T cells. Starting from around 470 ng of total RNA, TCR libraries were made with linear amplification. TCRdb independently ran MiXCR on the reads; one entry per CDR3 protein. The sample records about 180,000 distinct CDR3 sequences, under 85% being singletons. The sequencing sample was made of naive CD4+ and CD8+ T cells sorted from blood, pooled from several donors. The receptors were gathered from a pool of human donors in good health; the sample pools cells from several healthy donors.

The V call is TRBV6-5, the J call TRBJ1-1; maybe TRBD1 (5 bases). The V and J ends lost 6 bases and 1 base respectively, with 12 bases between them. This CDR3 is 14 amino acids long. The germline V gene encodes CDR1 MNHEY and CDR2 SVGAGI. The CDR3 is CASSWDVTNTEAFF. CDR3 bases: TGTGCCAGCAGCTGGGACGTTACGAACACTGAAGCTTTCTTT.

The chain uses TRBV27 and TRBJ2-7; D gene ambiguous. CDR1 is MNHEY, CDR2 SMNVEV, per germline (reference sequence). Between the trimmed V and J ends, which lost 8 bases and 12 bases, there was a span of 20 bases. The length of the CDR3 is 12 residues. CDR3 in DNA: TGTGCCAGCCTTGCGGACGGTGTACGTTTGTACTTC. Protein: CASLADGVRLYF.

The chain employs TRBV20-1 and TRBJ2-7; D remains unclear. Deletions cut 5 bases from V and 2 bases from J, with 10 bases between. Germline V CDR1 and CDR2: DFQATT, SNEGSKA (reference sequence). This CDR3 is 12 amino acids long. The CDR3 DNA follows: TGCAGTGCTTCGACGGCTACCTACGAGCAGTACTTC. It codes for CSASTATYEQYF.

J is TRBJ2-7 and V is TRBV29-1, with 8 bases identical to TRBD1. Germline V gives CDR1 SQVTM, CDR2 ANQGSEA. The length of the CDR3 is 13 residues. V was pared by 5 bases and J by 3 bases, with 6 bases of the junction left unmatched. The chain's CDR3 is CSVSITGGYEQYF. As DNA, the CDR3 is TGCAGCGTTAGTATTACAGGGGGCTACGAGCAGTACTTC.

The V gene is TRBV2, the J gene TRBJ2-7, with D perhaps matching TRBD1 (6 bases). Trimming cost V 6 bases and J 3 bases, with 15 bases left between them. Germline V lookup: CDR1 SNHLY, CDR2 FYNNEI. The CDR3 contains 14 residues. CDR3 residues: CASSVDQGHYEQYF. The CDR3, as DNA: TGTGCCAGCAGCGTCGACCAGGGGCACTACGAGCAGTACTTC.

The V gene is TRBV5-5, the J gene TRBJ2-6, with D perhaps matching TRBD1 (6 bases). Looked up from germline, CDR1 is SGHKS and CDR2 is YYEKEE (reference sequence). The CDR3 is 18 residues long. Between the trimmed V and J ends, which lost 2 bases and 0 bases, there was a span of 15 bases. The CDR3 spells CASSLLSGAGSGANVLTF. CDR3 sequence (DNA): TGTGCCAGCAGCTTACTTTCAGGGGCCGGCTCTGGGGCCAACGTCCTGACTTTC.

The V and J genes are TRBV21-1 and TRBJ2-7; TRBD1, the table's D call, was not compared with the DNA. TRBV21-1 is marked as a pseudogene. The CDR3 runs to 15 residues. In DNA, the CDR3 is TGTGCCAGCAGCAAAGGTCGGGACGGCTCCTACGAGCAGTACTTC. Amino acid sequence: CASSKGRDGSYEQYF.

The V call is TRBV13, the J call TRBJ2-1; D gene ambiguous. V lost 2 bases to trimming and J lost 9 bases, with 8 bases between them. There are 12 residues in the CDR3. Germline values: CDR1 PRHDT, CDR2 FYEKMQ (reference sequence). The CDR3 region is CASSLSVFEQFF. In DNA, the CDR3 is TGTGCCAGCAGCTTATCGGTGTTTGAGCAGTTCTTC.

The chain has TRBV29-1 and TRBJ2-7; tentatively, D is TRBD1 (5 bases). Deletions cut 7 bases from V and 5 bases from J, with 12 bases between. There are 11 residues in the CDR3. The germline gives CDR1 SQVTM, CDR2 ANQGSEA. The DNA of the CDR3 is TGCAGCGGGGGTCCAGGGAACGAGCAGTACTTC. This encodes CSGGPGNEQYF.

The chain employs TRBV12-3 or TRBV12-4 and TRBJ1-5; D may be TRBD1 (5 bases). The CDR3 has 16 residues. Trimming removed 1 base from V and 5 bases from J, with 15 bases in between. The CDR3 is CASSLGQSLGDQPQHF. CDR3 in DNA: TGTGCCAGCAGTTTAGGACAGTCTTTAGGCGATCAGCCCCAGCATTTT.

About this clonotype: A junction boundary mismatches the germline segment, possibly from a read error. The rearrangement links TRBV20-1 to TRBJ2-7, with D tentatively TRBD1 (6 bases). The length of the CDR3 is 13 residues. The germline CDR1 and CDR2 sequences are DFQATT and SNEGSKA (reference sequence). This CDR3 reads CSANPTNRDEQYF. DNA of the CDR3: TGCAGTGCTAACCCTACGAACAGGGACGAACAGTACTTC.

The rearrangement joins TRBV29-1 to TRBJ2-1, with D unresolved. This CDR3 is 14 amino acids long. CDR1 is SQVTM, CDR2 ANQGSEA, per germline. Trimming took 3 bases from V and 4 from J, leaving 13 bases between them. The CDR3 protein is CSVDGLGLYNEQFF. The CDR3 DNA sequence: TGCAGCGTTGATGGGCTCGGCTTATACAATGAGCAGTTCTTC.

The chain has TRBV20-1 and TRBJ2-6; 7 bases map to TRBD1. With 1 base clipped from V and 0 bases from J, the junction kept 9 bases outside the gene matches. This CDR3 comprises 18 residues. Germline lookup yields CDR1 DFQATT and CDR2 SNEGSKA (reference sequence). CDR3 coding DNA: TGCAGTGCTAGAGTACAGGGGCCCCTTAACTCTGGGGCCAACGTCCTGACTTTC. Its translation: CSARVQGPLNSGANVLTF.

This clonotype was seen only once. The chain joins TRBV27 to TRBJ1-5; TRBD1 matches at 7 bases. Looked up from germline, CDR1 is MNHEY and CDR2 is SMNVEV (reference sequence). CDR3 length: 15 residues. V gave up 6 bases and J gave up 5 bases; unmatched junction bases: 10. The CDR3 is CASSPGTAAYQPQHF. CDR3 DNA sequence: TGTGCCAGCAGCCCGGGGACAGCTGCCTATCAGCCCCAGCATTTT.

The CDR3 region is CASSIGTADTQYF. Written as DNA, the CDR3 is TGTGCCAGCAGCATCGGGACCGCAGATACGCAGTATTTT. V is TRBV11-1 and J is TRBJ2-3, with D tentatively TRBD1 or TRBD2 (5 bases each). From germline, CDR1 is SGHAT and CDR2 FQDESV (reference sequence). This CDR3 is built from 13 residues. Trimming took 5 bases from V and 4 from J, leaving 10 bases between them.

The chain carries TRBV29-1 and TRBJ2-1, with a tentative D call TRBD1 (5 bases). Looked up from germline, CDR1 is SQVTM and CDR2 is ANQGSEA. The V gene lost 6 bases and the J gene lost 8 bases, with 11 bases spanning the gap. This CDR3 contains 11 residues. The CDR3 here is CSVMPGYEQFF. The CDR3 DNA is TGCAGCGTCATGCCAGGGTATGAGCAGTTCTTC.

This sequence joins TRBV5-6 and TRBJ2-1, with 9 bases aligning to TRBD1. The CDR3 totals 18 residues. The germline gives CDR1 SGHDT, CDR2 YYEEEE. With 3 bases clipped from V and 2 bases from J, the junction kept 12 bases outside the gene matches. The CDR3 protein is CASSSARDRASPYNEQFF. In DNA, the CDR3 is TGTGCCAGCAGCTCCGCGAGGGACAGGGCGAGCCCCTACAATGAGCAGTTCTTC.

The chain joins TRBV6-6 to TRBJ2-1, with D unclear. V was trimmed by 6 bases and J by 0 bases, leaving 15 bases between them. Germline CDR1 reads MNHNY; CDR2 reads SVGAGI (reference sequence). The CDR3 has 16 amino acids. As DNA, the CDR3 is TGTGCCAGCAGCCTTTTGGACCTACGCTCCTACAATGAGCAGTTCTTC. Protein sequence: CASSLLDLRSYNEQFF.

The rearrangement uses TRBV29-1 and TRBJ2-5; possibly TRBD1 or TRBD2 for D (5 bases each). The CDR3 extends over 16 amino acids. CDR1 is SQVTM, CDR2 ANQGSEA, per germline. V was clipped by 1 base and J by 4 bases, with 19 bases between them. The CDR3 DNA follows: TGCAGCGTTGAAGGGGAGTATAGGGGAATACGAGAGACCCAGTACTTC. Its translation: CSVEGEYRGIRETQYF.

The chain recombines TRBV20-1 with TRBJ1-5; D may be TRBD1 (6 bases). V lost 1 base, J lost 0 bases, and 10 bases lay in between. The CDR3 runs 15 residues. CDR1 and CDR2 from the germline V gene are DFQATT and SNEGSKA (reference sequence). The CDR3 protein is CSARGPGASNQPQHF. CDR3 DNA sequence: TGCAGTGCTAGAGGACCGGGGGCTAGCAATCAGCCCCAGCATTTT.

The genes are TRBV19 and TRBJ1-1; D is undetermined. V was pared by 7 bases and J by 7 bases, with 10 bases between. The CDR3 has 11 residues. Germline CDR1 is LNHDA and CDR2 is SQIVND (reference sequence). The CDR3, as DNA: TGTGCCAGTACAGGCGGCAATGAAGCTTTCTTT. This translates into CASTGGNEAFF. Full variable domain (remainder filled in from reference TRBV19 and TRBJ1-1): DGGITQSPKYLFRKEGQNVTLSCEQNLNHDAMYWYRQDPGQGLRLIYYSQIVNDFQKGDIAEGYSVSREKKESFPLTVTSAQKNPTAFYLCASTGGNEAFFGQGTRLTVV.

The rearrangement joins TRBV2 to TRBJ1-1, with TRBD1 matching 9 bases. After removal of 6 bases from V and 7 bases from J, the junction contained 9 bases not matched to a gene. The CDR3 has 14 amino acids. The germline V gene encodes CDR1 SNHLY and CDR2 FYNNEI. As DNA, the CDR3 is TGTGCCAGCAGGGACAGGGGAGATGTCGGTGAAGCTTTCTTT. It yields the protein CASRDRGDVGEAFF.

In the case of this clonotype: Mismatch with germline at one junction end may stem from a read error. This CDR3 is CASSSMTGNSEAFF. CDR3 DNA sequence: TGTGCCAGTAGTTCGATGACAGGGAACTCTGAAGCTTTCTTT. J is TRBJ1-1 and V is TRBV19; 7 bases are shared with TRBD1. This CDR3 spans 14 amino acids. CDR1 is LNHDA, CDR2 SQIVND, per germline (reference sequence).

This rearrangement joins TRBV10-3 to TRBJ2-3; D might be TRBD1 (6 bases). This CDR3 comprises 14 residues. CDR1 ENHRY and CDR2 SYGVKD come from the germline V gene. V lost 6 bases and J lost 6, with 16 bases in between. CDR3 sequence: CAISLSTGTDTQYF. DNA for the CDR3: TGTGCCATCAGCCTCTCCACAGGGACGGATACGCAGTATTTT.

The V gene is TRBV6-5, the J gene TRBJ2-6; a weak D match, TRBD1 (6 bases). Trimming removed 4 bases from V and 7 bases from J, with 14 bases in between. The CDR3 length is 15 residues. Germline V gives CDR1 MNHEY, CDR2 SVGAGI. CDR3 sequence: CASSSGHVRANVLTF. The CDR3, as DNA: TGTGCCAGCAGTTCGGGACATGTGAGAGCCAACGTCCTGACTTTC.

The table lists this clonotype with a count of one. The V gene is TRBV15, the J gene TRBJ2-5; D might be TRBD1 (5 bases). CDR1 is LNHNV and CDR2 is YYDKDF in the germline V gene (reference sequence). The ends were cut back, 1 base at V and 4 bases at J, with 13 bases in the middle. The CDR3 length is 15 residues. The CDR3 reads CATSRVRTQGETQYF. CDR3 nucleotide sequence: TGTGCCACCAGCAGAGTGAGGACCCAGGGAGAGACCCAGTACTTC.

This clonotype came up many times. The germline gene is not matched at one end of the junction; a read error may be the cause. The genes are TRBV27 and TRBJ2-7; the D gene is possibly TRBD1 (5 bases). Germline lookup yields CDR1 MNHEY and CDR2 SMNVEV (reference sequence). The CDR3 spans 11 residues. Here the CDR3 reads CASSSGYEQYF. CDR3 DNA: TGTGCCAGTAGTTCAGGGTACGAGCAGTACTTC.

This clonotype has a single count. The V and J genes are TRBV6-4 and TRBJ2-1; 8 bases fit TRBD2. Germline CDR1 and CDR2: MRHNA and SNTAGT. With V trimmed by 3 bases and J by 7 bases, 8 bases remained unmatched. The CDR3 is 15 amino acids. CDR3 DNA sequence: TGTGCCAGCAGTGAGAGGCTAGCGGGCTGGAATGAGCAGTTCTTC. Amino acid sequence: CASSERLAGWNEQFF.

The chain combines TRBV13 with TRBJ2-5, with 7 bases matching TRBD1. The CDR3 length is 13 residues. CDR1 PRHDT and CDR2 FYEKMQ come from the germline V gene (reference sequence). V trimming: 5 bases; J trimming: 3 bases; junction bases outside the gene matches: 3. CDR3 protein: CASSGTGEETQYF. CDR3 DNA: TGTGCCAGCAGCGGAACAGGGGAAGAGACCCAGTACTTC. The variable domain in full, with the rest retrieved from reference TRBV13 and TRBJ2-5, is AAGVIQSPRHLIKEKRETATLKCYPIPRHDTVYWYQQGPGQDPQFLISFYEKMQSDKGSIPDRFSAQQFSDYHSELNMSSLELGDSALYFCASSGTGEETQYFGPGTRLLVL.

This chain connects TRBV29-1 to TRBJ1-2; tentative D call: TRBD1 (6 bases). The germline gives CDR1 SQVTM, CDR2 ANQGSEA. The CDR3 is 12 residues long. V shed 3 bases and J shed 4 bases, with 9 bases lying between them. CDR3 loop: CSVDGGPYGYTF. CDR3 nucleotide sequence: TGCAGCGTTGATGGGGGGCCCTATGGCTACACCTTC. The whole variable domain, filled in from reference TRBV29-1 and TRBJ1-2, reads SAVISQKPSRDICQRGTSLTIQCQVDSQVTMMFWYRQQPGQSLTLIATANQGSEATYESGFVIDKFPISRPNLTFSTLTVSNMSPEDSSIYLCSVDGGPYGYTFGSGTRLTVV.

The CDR3 sequence: CSVDPGSSYNEQFF. DNA for the CDR3: TGCAGCGTTGACCCAGGGTCTTCCTACAATGAGCAGTTCTTC. The chain carries TRBV29-1 and TRBJ2-1; D perhaps matches TRBD1 (5 bases). CDR3 length equals 14 residues. Trimming removed 3 bases from V and 1 base from J, with 10 bases in between. CDR1 and CDR2 (germline): SQVTM, ANQGSEA.

CDR3 nucleotide sequence: TGTGCCAGCACGGCGTTCGGGGCTTACACTGAAGCTTTCTTT. Translation gives CASTAFGAYTEAFF. The chain is built from TRBV6-5 and TRBJ1-1, with D maybe TRBD1 (5 bases). V dropped 7 bases and J dropped 3 bases, with 15 bases sitting between them. The CDR3 spans 14 residues. From germline, CDR1 is MNHEY and CDR2 SVGAGI.